Below, 23 T cell receptor beta chains from the same sample are listed, as sequenced in a study of blood T cell repertoires in COVID-19. Sequencing was performed with immunoSEQ multiplex PCR; in TCRdb, only in-frame clones are kept and a portion is missing. The sample yields 40,000 to 55,000 clones, 86% seen once. Sequenced material: peripheral blood. The receptors originated from a human donor in a cohort sampled during active COVID-19.

This sequence joins TRBV19 and TRBJ2-3; 13 nucleotides align to TRBD2. The CDR3 runs 15 residues. CDR1 is LNHDA, CDR2 SQIVND, per germline (reference sequence). The V gene end was trimmed by 3 bases and the J gene end by 3 bases; junction bases not matched to a gene: 0. The CDR3 DNA reads as TGTGCCAGTAGTATGGGACTAGCGGGGACAGATACGCAGTATTTT. Amino acids: CASSMGLAGTDTQYF.

This chain links TRBV21-1 with TRBJ1-1; the table's D call, TRBD1, was not checked against the DNA. TRBV21-1 has pseudogene status. The CDR3 contains 18 residues. As DNA, the CDR3 is TGTGCCAGCAGCAAAGATGGTCGGGGGACAGGGGGCGGTAGGGAAGCTTTCTTT. Its protein is CASSKDGRGTGGGREAFF.

This clone has a handful of counts. The V gene is TRBV2, the J gene TRBJ2-7; possible D gene TRBD1, 5 bases. Germline values: CDR1 SNHLY, CDR2 FYNNEI. Trimming removed 9 bases at V and 0 bases at J, with 15 bases between. The CDR3 is 14 amino acids. Here the CDR3 reads CASSSLGASYEQYF. The CDR3 coding sequence is TGTGCCAGTTCCTCTCTAGGGGCCTCCTACGAGCAGTACTTC.

This chain connects TRBV29-1 to TRBJ2-7; tentatively, D is TRBD2 (5 bases). V gave up 4 bases and J gave up 4 bases, with 11 bases separating them. The V gene's germline CDR1 is SQVTM and CDR2 ANQGSEA. The CDR3 sequence is 12 residues long. The chain's CDR3 is CSVARGAYEQYF. The CDR3 nucleotides are TGCAGCGTTGCCCGGGGTGCTTACGAGCAGTACTTC.

The chain combines TRBV2 with TRBJ1-4; no clear D gene. The CDR3 sequence is 14 residues long. Germline lookup yields CDR1 SNHLY and CDR2 FYNNEI. V dropped 1 base and J dropped 4 bases, with 7 bases sitting between them. CDR3 residues: CASSEGRVNEKLFF. CDR3 nucleotides: TGTGCCAGCAGTGAAGGACGGGTTAATGAAAAACTGTTTTTT.

The genes are TRBV5-4 and TRBJ2-1, with 7 bases lining up with TRBD2. The germline CDR1 and CDR2 sequences are SGHNT and YYREEE (reference sequence). V lost 1 base to trimming and J lost 3 bases; unmatched junction nucleotides: 4. This CDR3 spans 15 amino acids. The CDR3 region is CASSLPSGDYNEQFF. In DNA form, the CDR3 reads TGTGCCAGCAGCTTGCCTAGCGGAGACTACAATGAGCAGTTCTTC.

The chain couples TRBV5-1 to TRBJ2-3; TRBD2 agrees at 10 bases. CDR3 size: 21 residues. The V gene end was trimmed by 2 bases and the J gene end by 6 bases; junction bases not matched to a gene: 24. Germline V gives CDR1 SGHRS, CDR2 YFSETQ. CDR3 amino acids: CASSFGALAGEWRAPTDTQYF. The CDR3 DNA reads as TGCGCCAGCAGCTTTGGGGCGCTAGCGGGAGAATGGAGGGCTCCCACGGATACGCAGTATTTT.

The chain has TRBV11-2 and TRBJ2-5, with D possibly matching TRBD2 (7 bases). Germline V gene lookup returns CDR1 SGHAT and CDR2 FQNNGV. V was clipped by 0 bases and J by 0 bases, with 11 bases between them. The CDR3 sequence is 16 residues long. The DNA of the CDR3 is TGTGCCAGCAGCTTAGATTGGGGGGGGCACCAAGAGACCCAGTACTTC. Residues: CASSLDWGGHQETQYF.

This sequence joins TRBV5-1 and TRBJ1-4, with D uncertain. The CDR3 consists of 13 residues. The V gene's germline CDR1 is SGHRS and CDR2 YFSETQ. Trimming pared 0 bases from V and 4 bases from J, leaving 4 bases between. CDR3 loop: CASSLALNEKLFF. The DNA of the CDR3 is TGCGCCAGCAGCTTGGCACTTAATGAAAAACTGTTTTTT.

The V call is TRBV14, the J call TRBJ1-3, with D maybe TRBD1 (6 bases). Germline-derived CDR1 and CDR2 are SGHDN and FVKESK. This CDR3 contains 15 residues. Between the trimmed V and J ends, which lost 1 base and 4 bases, there was a span of 11 bases. CDR3 DNA: TGTGCCAGCAGCCAAGCCCAGGGGTACGGAAACACCATATATTTT. Amino acid sequence: CASSQAQGYGNTIYF.

This clone was recorded once. The V and J genes are TRBV11-2 and TRBJ2-1; 7 bases fit TRBD1. CDR1 SGHAT and CDR2 FQNNGV come from the germline V gene. V gave up 5 bases and J gave up 12 bases; unmatched junction bases: 7. This CDR3 is 12 amino acids long. The chain's CDR3 is CASSARGRVQFF. The CDR3 coding sequence is TGTGCCAGCAGCGCCAGGGGGAGAGTGCAGTTCTTC.

The chain couples TRBV20-1 to TRBJ1-1; D is possibly TRBD1 (6 bases). The germline gives CDR1 DFQATT, CDR2 SNEGSKA (reference sequence). Between the trimmed V and J ends, which lost 3 bases and 4 bases, there was a span of 9 bases. The CDR3 is 12 amino acids. CDR3 protein: CSASFRGTEAFF. The CDR3 region has the DNA TGCAGTGCTAGTTTCAGGGGCACTGAAGCTTTCTTT.

V is TRBV9 and J is TRBJ1-4, with TRBD1 matching over 9 bases. V dropped 4 bases and J dropped 8; count of bases not matched to a gene: 9. The CDR3 has 15 residues. CDR1 is SGDLS and CDR2 is YYNGEE in the germline V gene. The CDR3 loop reads CASSTRTGATEKLFF. In DNA, the CDR3 is TGTGCCAGCAGCACACGGACAGGGGCAACAGAAAAACTGTTTTTT.

This clone was picked up one time. The chain links TRBV10-2 to TRBJ2-7, with TRBD2 matching 10 bases. Trimming at V came to 4 bases and at J to 0 bases, leaving 6 bases not matched to a gene. The CDR3 spans 16 residues. The germline V gene encodes CDR1 WSHSY and CDR2 SAAADI. The CDR3 region is CASSAAGGLRSYEQYF. In DNA, the CDR3 is TGCGCCAGCAGTGCAGCGGGAGGGCTCCGCTCCTACGAGCAGTACTTC.

The chain uses TRBV19 and TRBJ1-1, with D perhaps matching TRBD1 (5 bases). Per the germline V gene, CDR1 is LNHDA and CDR2 is SQIVND (reference sequence). This CDR3 region has 15 residues. The V end lost 9 bases, the J end lost 4 bases, and 21 bases lay between the germline ends. CDR3 sequence reads: CASLRIQGGGTEAFF. DNA for the CDR3: TGTGCCAGCCTCCGTATTCAGGGTGGTGGCACTGAAGCTTTCTTT.

The chain employs TRBV19 and TRBJ2-7, with TRBD1 matching over 8 bases. CDR3 length: 14 amino acids. J gave up 4 bases and V 5 bases, and 7 bases lay outside the gene matches. Looked up from germline, CDR1 is LNHDA and CDR2 is SQIVND (reference sequence). This CDR3 reads CASSPQGVGYEQYF. In nucleotides, the CDR3 is TGTGCCAGTAGTCCACAGGGGGTAGGGTACGAGCAGTACTTC.

This clone was seen more than once but under ten times. This rearrangement joins TRBV6-5 to TRBJ1-6, with D tentatively TRBD1 (6 bases). This CDR3 region has 16 residues. Germline V lookup: CDR1 MNHEY, CDR2 SVGAGI. Trimming pared 0 bases from V and 7 bases from J, leaving 13 bases between. The CDR3 loop reads CASSYSYRDNNSPLHF. CDR3 coding DNA: TGTGCCAGCAGTTACTCCTACCGGGACAACAATTCACCCCTCCACTTT.

This chain uses TRBV19 with TRBJ2-3; D is ambiguous. Trimming shortened V by 2 bases and J by 4 bases, and 7 bases separated the two germline ends. The germline V gene encodes CDR1 LNHDA and CDR2 SQIVND (reference sequence). CDR3 length equals 13 residues. The CDR3 DNA sequence: TGTGCCAGTAGTATACAGGCACCAGATACGCAGTATTTT. Translating it yields CASSIQAPDTQYF.

This clone was detected a few times. The chain is built from TRBV19 and TRBJ2-2; no clear D. Trimming left V 3 bases short and J 4 bases short, with 12 bases between. This CDR3 comprises 15 residues. CDR1 is LNHDA, CDR2 SQIVND, per germline (reference sequence). CDR3 in amino acids: CASSMAQVITGELFF. The DNA of the CDR3 is TGTGCCAGTAGTATGGCTCAGGTGATCACCGGGGAGCTGTTTTTT.

This chain uses TRBV5-1 with TRBJ1-3, with D unclear. V lost 0 bases and J lost 4, with 8 bases in between. Germline CDR1 SGHRS, CDR2 YFSETQ. CDR3 length: 14 amino acids. The CDR3: CASSLVGRGNTIYF. For the CDR3, the DNA is TGCGCCAGCAGCTTGGTTGGCAGAGGAAACACCATATATTTT.

The chain couples TRBV5-4 to TRBJ2-1; D is uncertain. The CDR3 has 14 amino acids. Germline V gene sequence: CDR1 SGHNT, CDR2 YYREEE (reference sequence). Trimming stripped 0 bases from V and 6 bases from J, with 10 bases between. In DNA form, the CDR3 reads TGTGCCAGCAGCTTGGTTACAGATAGCAATGAGCAGTTCTTC. It is translated as CASSLVTDSNEQFF.

The CDR3 coding sequence is TGTGCCAGCAGTCCGGCCAGCGGGGTTTCCTACGAGCAGTACTTC. Protein: CASSPASGVSYEQYF. The chain is built from TRBV6-5 and TRBJ2-7; 7 bases fit TRBD2. The CDR3 length is 15 residues. From germline, CDR1 is MNHEY and CDR2 SVGAGI. The ends lost 5 bases at V and 1 base at J; junction bases unmatched: 8.

In its sample, this clone was seen once. The rearrangement uses TRBV4-3 and TRBJ2-3; a possible D gene is TRBD1 (7 bases). Looked up from germline, CDR1 is LGHNA and CDR2 is YSLEER. V was trimmed by 0 bases and J by 9 bases, leaving 19 bases between them. The CDR3 sequence is 16 residues long. The CDR3 region has the DNA TGCGCCAGCAGCCAAGAAGAGACAGGGACTCAGAGAACGCAGTATTTT. The encoded protein is CASSQEETGTQRTQYF.